This is a list of T cell receptor beta chains from one sample in a study of cytomegalovirus exposure and HLA in healthy donors. Some clones are missing from TCRdb's copy, which holds only in-frame ones; the method was immunoSEQ multiplex PCR. The clone table shows about 140,000 clones, with the ten largest holding less than 3.5%. The specimen was PBMCs. Every receptor here comes from a man in his forties or fifties in good health and CMV-seronegative. CDR3s include the opening cysteine and the closing phenylalanine or tryptophan. A D gene is named only where the DNA matches it firmly.

D,V,J,CDR3,DNA
NA,TRBV7-8,TRBJ2-5,CASSGGWSQETQYF,TGTGCCAGCAGCGGGGGGTGGAGTCAAGAGACCCAGTACTTC
NA,TRBV12-5,TRBJ2-3,CASGPVRADTQYF,TGTGCTAGTGGTCCAGTGCGGGCAGATACGCAGTATTTT
TRBD1,TRBV9,TRBJ1-4,CASSPRGQGAEEKLFF,TGTGCCAGCAGCCCCAGAGGACAGGGGGCGGAAGAAAAACTGTTTTTT
TRBD1,TRBV28,TRBJ1-4,CASRPGQGNEKLFF,TGTGCCAGCAGACCGGGACAGGGGAATGAAAAACTGTTTTTT
TRBD2,TRBV5-6,TRBJ2-7,CASSLVGTSNYEQYF,TGTGCCAGCAGCTTGGTAGGGACTAGTAATTACGAGCAGTACTTC
TRBD1,TRBV6-5,TRBJ1-1,CASSPRTGGRSEAFF,TGTGCCAGCAGTCCCAGGACAGGGGGTAGATCTGAAGCTTTCTTT
NA,TRBV5-4,TRBJ1-2,CASSLQGNYGYTF,TGTGCCAGCAGCTTGCAGGGTAACTATGGCTACACCTTC
TRBD1,TRBV14,TRBJ1-1,CASSRVQGGTEAFF,TGTGCCAGCAGCCGAGTACAGGGGGGCACTGAAGCTTTCTTT
NA,TRBV18,TRBJ1-1,CASSNAGADTEAFF,TGTGCCAGCTCAAACGCGGGGGCGGACACTGAAGCTTTCTTT
NA,TRBV27,TRBJ2-7,CASSLFLYTNYEQYF,TGTGCCAGCAGTTTATTCCTTTACACTAACTACGAGCAGTACTTC
TRBD2,TRBV11-2,TRBJ2-3,CASNLRGGSTDTQYF,TGTGCCAGCAACTTACGGGGGGGGTCCACAGATACGCAGTATTTT
NA,TRBV7-9,TRBJ2-5,CASTTNLGGRETQYF,TGTGCCAGCACCACGAATTTAGGGGGAAGGGAGACCCAGTACTTC
NA,TRBV4-3,TRBJ1-1,CAGSQDNGGPTEAFF,TGCGCCGGCAGCCAAGATAACGGGGGGCCCACTGAAGCTTTCTTT
NA,TRBV2,TRBJ1-2,CASSGQYYGYTF,TGTGCCAGCAGTGGACAGTACTATGGCTACACCTTC
TRBD1,TRBV29-1,TRBJ1-2,CSVEGSYDRGRVYGYTF,TGCAGCGTTGAAGGAAGCTACGACAGGGGGCGCGTCTATGGCTACACCTTC
NA,TRBV5-6,TRBJ2-7,CASSSGFGEQYF,TGTGCCAGCAGCTCGGGGTTTGGCGAGCAGTACTTC
NA,TRBV7-2,TRBJ2-3,CASSLAGGPTDTQYF,TGTGCCAGCAGCTTAGCGGGGGGGCCAACAGATACGCAGTATTTT
NA,TRBV2,TRBJ1-2,CASRAIREVGVGYTF,TGTGCCAGCAGGGCCATCCGCGAGGTCGGGGTTGGCTACACCTTC
TRBD2,TRBV6-1,TRBJ2-3,CASSEVGTSGTDTQYF,TGTGCCAGCAGTGAGGTTGGGACTAGCGGGACAGATACGCAGTATTTT
TRBD1,TRBV2,TRBJ1-2,CASNPDRDGGGYTF,TGTGCCAGCAACCCGGACAGGGATGGCGGCGGCTACACCTTC
TRBD1,TRBV7-9,TRBJ1-1,CASSLGLGQSGNTEAFF,TGTGCCAGCAGCTTAGGGTTGGGACAGTCTGGGAACACTGAAGCTTTCTTT
TRBD1,TRBV27,TRBJ1-1,CASSLSGQGAFF,TGTGCCAGCAGTTTATCGGGACAGGGAGCTTTCTTT
NA,TRBV6-1,TRBJ1-4,CASSGGVDYSELFF,TGTGCCAGCAGTGGGGGGGTGGACTACTCGGAACTGTTTTTT
NA,TRBV2,TRBJ2-7,CASSELMSYEQYF,TGTGCCAGCAGTGAACTGATGAGCTACGAGCAGTACTTC
TRBD2,TRBV19,TRBJ2-1,CASSILYGTSGGNEQFF,TGTGCCAGTAGTATTCTGTATGGGACTAGCGGGGGTAATGAGCAGTTCTTC
NA,TRBV14,TRBJ2-7,CASSQDLAVYEQYF,TGTGCCAGCAGCCAAGACCTAGCCGTTTACGAGCAGTACTTC
TRBD1,TRBV7-9,TRBJ1-3,CASSLGDRGGNTIYF,TGTGCCAGCAGCTTAGGAGACAGGGGCGGAAACACCATATATTTT
NA,TRBV25-1,TRBJ1-1,CASSPLGGGRTEAFF,TGTGCCAGCAGTCCCCTTGGAGGAGGTCGCACTGAAGCTTTCTTT
NA,TRBV7-7,TRBJ2-2,CASRPGTNTGELFF,TGTGCCAGCAGGCCCGGGACTAACACCGGGGAGCTGTTTTTT
NA,TRBV6-1,TRBJ1-4,CAGAREAYEMEKLFF,TGTGCCGGAGCACGGGAGGCCTATGAGATGGAAAAACTGTTTTTT
TRBD1,TRBV6-5,TRBJ1-4,CASSWDRNEKLFF,TGTGCCAGCAGTTGGGACAGGAATGAAAAACTGTTTTTT
TRBD1,TRBV7-3,TRBJ2-2,CASSLQGAKNTGELFF,TGTGCCAGCAGCTTACAGGGGGCAAAGAACACCGGGGAGCTGTTTTTT
NA,TRBV19,TRBJ1-4,CASSGQRGNNEKLFF,TGTGCCAGTAGTGGCCAGAGGGGGAATAATGAAAAACTGTTTTTT
TRBD2,TRBV7-9,TRBJ2-2,CASRGLAGLAGELFF,TGTGCCAGCAGGGGACTAGCGGGGTTGGCCGGGGAGCTGTTTTTT
NA,TRBV27,TRBJ2-5,CASSSRHRGGETQYF,TGTGCCAGCAGTTCTCGTCACAGGGGGGGAGAGACCCAGTACTTC
NA,TRBV7-2,TRBJ2-1,CASSYVGGTYNEQFF,TGTGCCAGCAGCTACGTCGGGGGTACCTACAATGAGCAGTTCTTC
TRBD1,TRBV5-6,TRBJ2-3,CASSRGRDTQYF,TGTGCCAGCAGCAGGGGGCGCGATACGCAGTATTTT
NA,TRBV10-3,TRBJ2-7,CAISTGSPTYEQYF,TGTGCCATCAGTACAGGGAGTCCGACCTACGAGCAGTACTTC
TRBD2,TRBV5-1,TRBJ2-2,CASRSSSGVAGELFF,TGCGCCAGCAGAAGTAGTAGCGGGGTAGCCGGGGAGCTGTTTTTT
TRBD1,TRBV5-8,TRBJ2-7,CASPLARDRLRGQYF,TGTGCCAGCCCCCTAGCCCGGGACAGGCTACGAGGGCAGTACTTC
NA,TRBV12-2,TRBJ2-3,CASRPVMSGLTDTQYF,TGTGCAAGTCGCCCCGTTATGAGCGGCCTCACAGATACGCAGTATTTT
TRBD1,TRBV19,TRBJ2-7,CASSPLDRRDEQYF,TGTGCCAGTAGTCCTCTGGACAGGCGGGACGAGCAGTACTTC